The rows below give T cell receptor beta chains drawn from one sample of a study of blood T cell repertoires in COVID-19. Method: immunoSEQ multiplex PCR; TCRdb's copy keeps in-frame clones and lacks some. Of roughly 200,000 clones in the sample, around 83% are singletons; the top ten hold less than 5.5%. The specimen was peripheral blood. These receptors all stem from a woman over 75 with acute or convalescent COVID-19. The CDR3 runs from the conserved cysteine through the conserved F or W. The D gene is left open where the match is weak. Not every row has a clone size; where given, it reads once, few, many or a size class.

j_call v_call d_call clone_size cdr3_nt cdr3_aa
TRBJ1-1 TRBV6-4 TRBD1 NA TGTGCCAGCAGTGAAAAGACAGGGGGCGCTGAAGCTTTCTTT CASSEKTGGAEAFF
TRBJ2-1 TRBV3-1/TRBV3-2 TRBD1 NA TGTGCCAGCAGCTTAACCGCTTTAAGGACAGGGGGCTTCTTTCCCTCCTACAATGAGCAGTTCTTC CASSLTALRTGGFFPSYNEQFF
TRBJ2-3 TRBV2 NA NA TGTGCCAGTGAACGAATATGGGAGCGCCCTAGCACAGATACGCAGTATTTT CASERIWERPSTDTQYF
TRBJ2-3 TRBV3-1/TRBV3-2 NA NA TGTGCCAGCAGCCCTCGTCGGGGGTTGATGCAGTATTTT CASSPRRGLMQYF
TRBJ2-1 TRBV5-4 NA NA TGTGCCAGCAGCCTACCGGGAAGATTAGACAATGAGCAGTTCTTC CASSLPGRLDNEQFF
TRBJ2-2 TRBV19 NA few TGTGCCAGTAGTATAGCGGTCAACACCGGGGAGCTGTTTTTT CASSIAVNTGELFF
TRBJ1-3 TRBV7-2 NA NA TGTGCCAGCAGTAAGGAGCTCACCCCCTCTGGAAACACCATATATTTT CASSKELTPSGNTIYF
TRBJ1-5 TRBV29-1 NA NA TGCAGCGTTGGAACGGGTAATAATCAGCCCCAGCATTTT CSVGTGNNQPQHF
TRBJ1-1 TRBV18 NA NA TGTGCCAGCTCACCATTCGAGCATGAAGCTTTCTTT CASSPFEHEAFF
TRBJ2-3 TRBV7-8 TRBD2 NA TGTGCCAGCAGCATCGCCGGGACTAGGGTAGATACGCAGTATTTT CASSIAGTRVDTQYF